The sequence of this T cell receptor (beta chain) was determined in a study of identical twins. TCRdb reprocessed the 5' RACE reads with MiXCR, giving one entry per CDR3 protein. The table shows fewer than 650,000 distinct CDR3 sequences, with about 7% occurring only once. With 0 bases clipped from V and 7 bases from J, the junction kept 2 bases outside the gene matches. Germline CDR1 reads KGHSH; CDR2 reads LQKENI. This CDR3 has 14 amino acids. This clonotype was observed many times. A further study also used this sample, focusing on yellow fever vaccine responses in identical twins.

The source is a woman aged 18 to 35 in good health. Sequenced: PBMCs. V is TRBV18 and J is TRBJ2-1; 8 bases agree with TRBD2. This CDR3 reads CASSPPGGRNEQFF. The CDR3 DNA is TGTGCCAGCTCACCACCTGGCGGGAGGAATGAGCAGTTCTTC. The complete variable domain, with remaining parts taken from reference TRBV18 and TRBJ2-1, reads NAGVMQNPRHLVRRRGQEARLRCSPMKGHSHVYWYRQLPEEGLKFMVYLQKENIIDESGMPKERFSAEFPKEGPSILRIQQVVRGDSAAYFCASSPPGGRNEQFFGPGTRLTVL.